These 21 T cell receptor beta chains came from one sample sequenced in a study of OX40 agonist ivuxolimab in advanced cancers. Measured with immunoSEQ multiplex PCR; TCRdb has only the in-frame clones, and not every one. The table includes approximately 49,000 clones, 85% detected once. Specimen: CD4+ or CD8+ T cells sorted from blood, collected in a trial of the OX40 agonist ivuxolimab. Receptors were obtained from an adult with an advanced solid tumor such as melanoma, head and neck, liver or kidney cancer.

Details on this clone: At one of its ends the junction is not consistent with the germline gene, which may arise from a read error. This chain connects TRBV7-7 to TRBJ2-7, with 13 bases lining up with TRBD2. Germline-derived CDR1 and CDR2 are SSHAT and FNYEAQ (reference sequence). The CDR3 runs to 15 residues. Here the CDR3 reads CASSLGTSGDYEQYF. The CDR3 DNA reads as TGTGCCAGCAGTTTAGGGACTAGCGGGGATTACGAGCAGTACTTC.

V and J are TRBV19 and TRBJ1-1; D is ambiguous. Germline values: CDR1 LNHDA, CDR2 SQIVND (reference sequence). The CDR3 runs 12 residues. The V end lost 3 bases, the J end lost 5 bases, and 7 bases lay between the germline ends. CDR3 loop: CASSIGYTEAFF. In DNA form, the CDR3 reads TGTGCCAGTAGTATCGGGTATACTGAAGCTTTCTTT.

The chain carries TRBV2 and TRBJ2-1; D is unclear. Between the trimmed V and J ends, which lost 6 bases and 8 bases, there was a span of 17 bases. CDR1 SNHLY and CDR2 FYNNEI come from the germline V gene. The CDR3 loop spans 14 amino acids. The CDR3 DNA reads as TGTGCCAGCAGCCCGGGCGCCGCCCTACATGAGCAGTTCTTC. Translation gives CASSPGAALHEQFF.

Sample share makes this clone medium-sized (0.01 to 0.1%). The J gene is TRBJ1-2, the V gene TRBV15; tentatively, D is TRBD1 (6 bases). The V end was cut by 0 bases, the J end by 6 bases, with 8 bases between. From germline, CDR1 is LNHNV and CDR2 YYDKDF (reference sequence). The CDR3 consists of 13 residues. The DNA for the CDR3 is TGTGCCACCAGCAGAGAGGAGGGGGATGGCTACACCTTC. Amino acids: CATSREEGDGYTF.

CDR3 amino acids: CASSTDREANTEAFF. The CDR3 DNA reads TGTGCCAGCAGTACGGACAGGGAGGCGAACACTGAAGCTTTCTTT. The chain is built from TRBV28 and TRBJ1-1, with 8 bases that match TRBD1. Germline V gene data show CDR1 as MDHEN and CDR2 as SYDVKM. There are 15 residues in the CDR3. The ends lost 5 bases at V and 1 base at J; junction bases unmatched: 6.

This clone was seen a few times. DNA of the CDR3: TGTGCCAGCAGCTTAATGGCTAGCGGCGTTGCCAAAAACATTCAGTACTTC. Translated: CASSLMASGVAKNIQYF. This chain uses TRBV7-2 with TRBJ2-4; 7 positions match TRBD2. J gave up 1 base and V 2 bases, and 8 bases lay outside the gene matches. The germline V gene encodes CDR1 SGHTA and CDR2 FQGNSA. This CDR3 has 17 residues.

The CDR3, as DNA: TGTGCCAGCAGTGACGGCCAGGTTTATAGCAATCAGCCCCAGCATTTT. It specifies CASSDGQVYSNQPQHF. This rearrangement joins TRBV6-4 to TRBJ1-5; D call uncertain. The germline V gene encodes CDR1 MRHNA and CDR2 SNTAGT. The CDR3 spans 16 residues. The ends were cut back, 2 bases at V and 0 bases at J, with 11 bases in the middle.

The chain has TRBV5-6 and TRBJ2-1; D is ambiguous. In germline, CDR1 is SGHDT, CDR2 YYEEEE. Trimming pared 0 bases from V and 6 bases from J, leaving 16 bases between. The CDR3 loop spans 16 amino acids. CDR3 region: CASSLGVGPIFNEQFF. The CDR3 DNA is TGTGCCAGCAGCTTGGGGGTAGGGCCTATTTTCAATGAGCAGTTCTTC.

V and J are TRBV28 and TRBJ1-5, with D hard to call. This CDR3 contains 12 residues. V was trimmed by 2 bases and J by 6 bases, leaving 5 bases between them. Per germline, CDR1 MDHEN and CDR2 SYDVKM. CDR3: CASSLGRQPQHF. The DNA of the CDR3 is TGTGCCAGCAGTTTAGGGCGTCAGCCCCAGCATTTT.

The chain recombines TRBV9 with TRBJ2-2, with D unresolved. The germline V gene has CDR1 SGDLS and CDR2 YYNGEE. V was cut by 4 bases and J by 5 bases, with 9 bases left in between. The CDR3 sequence is 13 residues long. The chain's CDR3 is CASSPSLTGELFF. The CDR3 nucleotides are TGTGCCAGCAGCCCCTCCCTAACCGGGGAGCTGTTTTTT.

The chain employs TRBV14 and TRBJ2-7; D gene uncertain. V was shortened by 0 bases and J by 4 bases, with 7 bases between the two germline ends. Germline V gene lookup returns CDR1 SGHDN and CDR2 FVKESK. The CDR3 spans 13 residues. The CDR3 sequence: CASSQDWGYEQYF. The CDR3 region has the DNA TGTGCCAGCAGCCAAGATTGGGGATACGAGCAGTACTTC.

The chain joins TRBV12-5 to TRBJ1-2; 9 bases fit TRBD1. CDR1 is LGHNT, CDR2 FRNRAP, per germline. J was trimmed by 5 bases and V by 1 base; bases with no gene match: 2. This CDR3 spans 14 amino acids. CDR3 amino acids: CASGLAQGAYGYTF. The CDR3 region has the DNA TGTGCTAGTGGTTTGGCACAGGGGGCATATGGCTACACCTTC.

The chain carries TRBV4-2 and TRBJ2-5; D tentatively fits TRBD1 or TRBD2 (6 bases each). The CDR3 sequence is 18 residues long. The germline V gene encodes CDR1 LGHNA and CDR2 YNFKEQ. V was shortened by 0 bases and J by 3 bases, with 20 bases between the two germline ends. CDR3 sequence reads: CASSQEGGGNRLKETQYF. Written as DNA, the CDR3 is TGTGCCAGCAGCCAAGAAGGAGGGGGAAACAGGCTAAAAGAGACCCAGTACTTC.

The CDR3 nucleotides read TGTGCCAGCAGTGATCCGGGGGGCGGCACAGATACGCAGTATTTT. The encoded protein is CASSDPGGGTDTQYF. This chain links TRBV2 with TRBJ2-3, with D possibly being TRBD2 (7 bases). Trimming took 3 bases from V and 1 from J, leaving 11 bases between them. This CDR3 has 15 amino acids. Germline values: CDR1 SNHLY, CDR2 FYNNEI.

The rearrangement links TRBV28 to TRBJ1-2, with a possible D match to TRBD1 (5 bases). V dropped 7 bases and J dropped 0 bases, with 24 bases sitting between them. CDR1 is MDHEN and CDR2 is SYDVKM in the germline V gene. The CDR3 has 18 residues. DNA for the CDR3: TGTGCCAGCATCCCTTCCTTTCGAACGGGGGGAACTAACTATGGCTACACCTTC. Translation gives CASIPSFRTGGTNYGYTF.

J is TRBJ1-2 and V is TRBV29-1; no firm D call. The CDR3 is 11 amino acids. Deletions cut 6 bases from V and 3 bases from J, with 8 bases between. Looked up from germline, CDR1 is SQVTM and CDR2 is ANQGSEA. The CDR3, as DNA: TGCAGCGTGACGGCATACTATGGCTACACCTTC. This gives the protein CSVTAYYGYTF.

The table lists this clone with a few counts. This sequence joins TRBV6-5 and TRBJ1-6; 10 positions match TRBD1. This CDR3 is 13 amino acids long. The germline V gene encodes CDR1 MNHEY and CDR2 SVGAGI. V shed 7 bases, J shed 13 bases, and the junction held 7 bases outside the gene matches. The CDR3 nucleotides are TGTGCCAGCACCCCCGGACAGGGGGTCCCCCTCCACTTT. Translating it yields CASTPGQGVPLHF.

This chain uses TRBV2 with TRBJ2-1, with TRBD1 matching over 11 bases. The J segment lost 8 bases and the V segment lost 4 bases, leaving 7 bases of the junction unmatched. The CDR3 loop spans 15 amino acids. CDR1 is SNHLY, CDR2 FYNNEI, per germline. CDR3 region: CASSGTGGSLDEQFF. For the CDR3, the DNA is TGTGCCAGCAGTGGGACAGGGGGCTCTCTTGATGAGCAGTTCTTC.

This chain connects TRBV6-4 to TRBJ1-5; D call uncertain. The CDR3 totals 15 residues. Germline-derived CDR1 and CDR2 are MRHNA and SNTAGT. Trimming pared 6 bases from V and 0 bases from J, leaving 12 bases between. This CDR3 reads CASSVDGYSNQPQHF. CDR3 nucleotide sequence: TGTGCCAGCAGCGTAGACGGCTATAGCAATCAGCCCCAGCATTTT.

This chain's CDR3 is CASTLGGRPWDTEAFF. In DNA, the CDR3 is TGTGCCAGCACCCTTGGGGGACGGCCGTGGGACACTGAAGCTTTCTTT. This chain joins TRBV5-6 and TRBJ1-1; possibly TRBD1 for D (5 bases). The length of the CDR3 is 16 residues. Germline V gives CDR1 SGHDT, CDR2 YYEEEE. V lost 6 bases and J lost 3, with 21 bases in between.

This clone has only one observation. The rearrangement joins TRBV7-9 to TRBJ1-1; unclear D gene. The CDR3 sequence is 10 residues long. Germline loops: CDR1 SEHNR, CDR2 FQNEAQ (reference sequence). Trimming stripped 3 bases from V and 8 bases from J, with 4 bases between. The chain's CDR3 is CASSLVEAFF. The CDR3 nucleotides are TGTGCCAGCAGCTTGGTAGAAGCTTTCTTT.